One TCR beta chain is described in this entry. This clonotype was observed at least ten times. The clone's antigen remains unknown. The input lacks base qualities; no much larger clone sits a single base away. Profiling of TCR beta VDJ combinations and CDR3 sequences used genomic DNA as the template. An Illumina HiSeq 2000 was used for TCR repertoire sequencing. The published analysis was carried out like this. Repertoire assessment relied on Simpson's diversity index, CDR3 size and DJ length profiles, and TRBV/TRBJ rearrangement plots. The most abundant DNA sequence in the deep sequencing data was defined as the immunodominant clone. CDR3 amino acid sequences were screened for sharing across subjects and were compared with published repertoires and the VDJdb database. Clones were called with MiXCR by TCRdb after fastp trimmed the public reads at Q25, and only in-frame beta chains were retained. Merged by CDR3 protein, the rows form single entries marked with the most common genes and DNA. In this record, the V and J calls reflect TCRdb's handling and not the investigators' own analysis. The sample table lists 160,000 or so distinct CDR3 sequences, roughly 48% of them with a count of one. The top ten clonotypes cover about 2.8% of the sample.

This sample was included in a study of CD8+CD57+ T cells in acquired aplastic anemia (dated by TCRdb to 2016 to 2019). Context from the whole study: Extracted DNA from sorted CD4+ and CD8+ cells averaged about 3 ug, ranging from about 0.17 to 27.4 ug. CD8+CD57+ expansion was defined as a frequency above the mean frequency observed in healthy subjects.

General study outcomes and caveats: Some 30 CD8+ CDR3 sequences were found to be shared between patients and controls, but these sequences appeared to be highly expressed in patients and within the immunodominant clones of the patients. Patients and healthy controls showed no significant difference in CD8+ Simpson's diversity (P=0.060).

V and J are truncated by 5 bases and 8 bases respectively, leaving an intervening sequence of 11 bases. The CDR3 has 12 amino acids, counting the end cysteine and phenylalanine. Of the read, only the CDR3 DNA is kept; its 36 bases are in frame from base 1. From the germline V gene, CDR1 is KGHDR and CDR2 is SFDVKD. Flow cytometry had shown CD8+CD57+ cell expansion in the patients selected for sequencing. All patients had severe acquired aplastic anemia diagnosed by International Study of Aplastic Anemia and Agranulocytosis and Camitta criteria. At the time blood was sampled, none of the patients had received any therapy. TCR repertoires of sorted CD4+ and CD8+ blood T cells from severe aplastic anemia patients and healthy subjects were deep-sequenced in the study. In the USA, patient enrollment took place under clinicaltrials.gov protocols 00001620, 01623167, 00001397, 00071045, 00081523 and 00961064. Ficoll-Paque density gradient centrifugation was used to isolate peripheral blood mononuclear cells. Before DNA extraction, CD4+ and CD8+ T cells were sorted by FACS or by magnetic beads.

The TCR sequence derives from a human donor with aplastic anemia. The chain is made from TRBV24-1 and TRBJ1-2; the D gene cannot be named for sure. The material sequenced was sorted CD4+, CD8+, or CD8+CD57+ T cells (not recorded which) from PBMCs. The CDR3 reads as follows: CATSVARGGYTF. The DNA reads TGTGCCACCAGTGTAGCCCGAGGGGGCTACACCTTC.